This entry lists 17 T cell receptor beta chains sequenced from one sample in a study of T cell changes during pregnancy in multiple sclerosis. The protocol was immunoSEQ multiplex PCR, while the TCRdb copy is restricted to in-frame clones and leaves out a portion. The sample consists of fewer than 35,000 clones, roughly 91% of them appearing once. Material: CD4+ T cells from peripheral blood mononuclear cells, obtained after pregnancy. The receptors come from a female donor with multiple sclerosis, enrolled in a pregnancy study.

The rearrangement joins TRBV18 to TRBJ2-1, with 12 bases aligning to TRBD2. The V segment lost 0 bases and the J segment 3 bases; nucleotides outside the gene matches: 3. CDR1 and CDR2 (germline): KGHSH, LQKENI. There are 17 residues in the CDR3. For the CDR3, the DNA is TGTGCCAGCTCACCACCCGGGACTAGCGGGTTCTACAATGAGCAGTTCTTC. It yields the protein CASSPPGTSGFYNEQFF.

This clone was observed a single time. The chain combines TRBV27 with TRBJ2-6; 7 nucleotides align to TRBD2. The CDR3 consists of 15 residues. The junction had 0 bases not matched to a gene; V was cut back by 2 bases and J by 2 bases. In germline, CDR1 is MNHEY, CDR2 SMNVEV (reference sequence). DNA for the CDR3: TGTGCCAGCAGTTTAGCGGGAGCTGGGGCCAACGTCCTGACTTTC. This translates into CASSLAGAGANVLTF.

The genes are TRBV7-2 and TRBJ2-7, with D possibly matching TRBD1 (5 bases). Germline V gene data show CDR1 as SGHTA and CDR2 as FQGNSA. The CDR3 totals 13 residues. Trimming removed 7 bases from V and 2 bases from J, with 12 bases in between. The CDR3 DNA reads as TGTGCCAGCAATGAAAAGGGGACCTACGAGCAGTACTTC. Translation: CASNEKGTYEQYF.

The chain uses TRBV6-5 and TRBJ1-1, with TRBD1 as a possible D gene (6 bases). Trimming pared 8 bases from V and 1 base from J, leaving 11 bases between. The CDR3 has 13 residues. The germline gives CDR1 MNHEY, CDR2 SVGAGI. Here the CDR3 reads CASLSDRNTEAFF. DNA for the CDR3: TGTGCCAGCTTATCGGACAGGAACACTGAAGCTTTCTTT.

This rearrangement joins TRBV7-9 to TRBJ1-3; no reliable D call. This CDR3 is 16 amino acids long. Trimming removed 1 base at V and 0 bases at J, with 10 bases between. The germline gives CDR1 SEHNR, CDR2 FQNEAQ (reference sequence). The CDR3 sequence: CASSLGGPSSGNTIYF. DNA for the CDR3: TGTGCCAGCAGCTTAGGCGGTCCGAGCTCTGGAAACACCATATATTTT.

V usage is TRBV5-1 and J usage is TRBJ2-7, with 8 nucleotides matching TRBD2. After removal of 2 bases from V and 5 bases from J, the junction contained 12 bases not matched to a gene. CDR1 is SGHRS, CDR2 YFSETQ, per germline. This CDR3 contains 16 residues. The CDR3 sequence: CASSLISGAGGHEQYF. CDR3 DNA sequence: TGCGCCAGCAGCTTAATTAGCGGGGCGGGGGGCCACGAGCAGTACTTC.

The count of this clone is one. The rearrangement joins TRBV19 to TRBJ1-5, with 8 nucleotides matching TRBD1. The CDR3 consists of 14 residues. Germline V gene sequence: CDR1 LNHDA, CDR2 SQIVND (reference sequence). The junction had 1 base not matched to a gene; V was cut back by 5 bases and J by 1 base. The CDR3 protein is CASSDRGSNQPQHF. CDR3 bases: TGTGCCAGTAGTGACAGGGGAAGCAATCAGCCCCAGCATTTT. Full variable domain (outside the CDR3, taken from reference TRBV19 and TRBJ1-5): DGGITQSPKYLFRKEGQNVTLSCEQNLNHDAMYWYRQDPGQGLRLIYYSQIVNDFQKGDIAEGYSVSREKKESFPLTVTSAQKNPTAFYLCASSDRGSNQPQHFGDGTRLSIL.

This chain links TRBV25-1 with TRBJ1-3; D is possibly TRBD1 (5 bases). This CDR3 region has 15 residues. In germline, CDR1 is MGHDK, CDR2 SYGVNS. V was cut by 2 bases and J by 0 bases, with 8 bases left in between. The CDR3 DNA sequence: TGTGCCAGCAGTGAAGCCGGGGGCTCTGGAAACACCATATATTTT. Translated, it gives CASSEAGGSGNTIYF. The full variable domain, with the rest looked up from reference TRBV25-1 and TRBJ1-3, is EADIYQTPRYLVIGTGKKITLECSQTMGHDKMYWYQQDPGMELHLIHYSYGVNSTEKGDLSSESTVSRIRTEHFPLTLESARPSHTSQYLCASSEAGGSGNTIYFGEGSWLTVV.

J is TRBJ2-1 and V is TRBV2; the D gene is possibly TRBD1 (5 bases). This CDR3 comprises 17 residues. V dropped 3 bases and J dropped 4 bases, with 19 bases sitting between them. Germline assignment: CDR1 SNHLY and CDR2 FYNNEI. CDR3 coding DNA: TGTGCCAGCAGTGACTCCTTCCTAGGGGTCCAATACAATGAGCAGTTCTTC. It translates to CASSDSFLGVQYNEQFF. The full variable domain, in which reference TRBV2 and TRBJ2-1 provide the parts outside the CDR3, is EPEVTQTPSHQVTQMGQEVILRCVPISNHLYFYWYRQILGQKVEFLVSFYNNEISEKSEIFDDQFSVERPDGSNFTLKIRSTKLEDSAMYFCASSDSFLGVQYNEQFFGPGTRLTVL.

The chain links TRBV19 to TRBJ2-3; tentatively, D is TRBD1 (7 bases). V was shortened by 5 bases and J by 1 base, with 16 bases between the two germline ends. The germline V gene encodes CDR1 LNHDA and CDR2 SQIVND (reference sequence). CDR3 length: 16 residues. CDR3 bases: TGTGCCAGTAGTCCCCGACAGGGAGGTGGCACAGATACGCAGTATTTT. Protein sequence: CASSPRQGGGTDTQYF.

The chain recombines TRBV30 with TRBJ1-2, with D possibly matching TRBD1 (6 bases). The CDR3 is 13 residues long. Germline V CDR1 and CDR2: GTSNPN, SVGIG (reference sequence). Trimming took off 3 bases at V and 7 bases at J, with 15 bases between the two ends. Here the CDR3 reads CAWRQTGEGGYTF. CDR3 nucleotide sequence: TGTGCCTGGAGGCAGACAGGAGAAGGTGGCTACACCTTC. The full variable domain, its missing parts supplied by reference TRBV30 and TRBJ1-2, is SQTIHQWPATLVQPVGSPLSLECTVEGTSNPNLYWYRQAAGRGLQLLFYSVGIGQISSEVPQNLSASRPQDRQFILSSKKLLLSDSGFYLCAWRQTGEGGYTFGSGTRLTVV.

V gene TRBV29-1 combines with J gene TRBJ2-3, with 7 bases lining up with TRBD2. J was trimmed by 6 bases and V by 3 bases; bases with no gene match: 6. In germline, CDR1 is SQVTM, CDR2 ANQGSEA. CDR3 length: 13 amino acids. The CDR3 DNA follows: TGCAGCGTTGACGGGCGGGGGACTGATACGCAGTATTTT. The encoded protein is CSVDGRGTDTQYF.

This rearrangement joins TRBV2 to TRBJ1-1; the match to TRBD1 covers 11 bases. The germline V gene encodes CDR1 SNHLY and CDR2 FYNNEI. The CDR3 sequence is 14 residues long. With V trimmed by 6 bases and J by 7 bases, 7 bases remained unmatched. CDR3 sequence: CASRFGTGGFEAFF. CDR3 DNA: TGTGCCAGCAGGTTCGGGACAGGGGGTTTTGAAGCTTTCTTT.

The CDR3, as DNA: TGCGCCAGCAGAGACGGGGGGGCCTACAATGAGCAGTTCTTC. Translated: CASRDGGAYNEQFF. This sequence joins TRBV10-2 and TRBJ2-1; TRBD2 matches at 8 bases. CDR3 length: 14 residues. Germline V lookup: CDR1 WSHSY, CDR2 SAAADI. The V segment lost 6 bases and the J segment 2 bases; nucleotides outside the gene matches: 3.

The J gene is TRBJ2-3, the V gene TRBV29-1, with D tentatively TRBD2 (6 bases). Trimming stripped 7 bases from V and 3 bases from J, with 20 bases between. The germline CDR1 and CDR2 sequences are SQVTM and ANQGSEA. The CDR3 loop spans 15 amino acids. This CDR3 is CSAGGTGVGTDTQYF. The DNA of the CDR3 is TGCAGCGCTGGGGGAACGGGAGTAGGGACAGATACGCAGTATTTT.

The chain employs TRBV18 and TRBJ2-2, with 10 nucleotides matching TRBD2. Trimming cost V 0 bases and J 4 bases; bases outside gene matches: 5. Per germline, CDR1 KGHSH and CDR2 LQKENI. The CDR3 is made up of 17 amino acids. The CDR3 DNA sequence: TGTGCCAGCTCACCACCGGGACTAGCGTTTATCACCGGGGAGCTGTTTTTT. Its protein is CASSPPGLAFITGELFF.

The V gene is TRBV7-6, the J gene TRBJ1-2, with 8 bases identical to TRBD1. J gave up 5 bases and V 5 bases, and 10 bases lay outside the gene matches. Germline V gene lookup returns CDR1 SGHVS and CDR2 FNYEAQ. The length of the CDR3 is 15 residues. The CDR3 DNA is TGTGCCAGCAGCCGTAACAGGGGGGACGGGTATGGCTACACCTTC. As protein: CASSRNRGDGYGYTF.